This T cell receptor (beta chain) was observed in a study of CD8+ T cells in alopecia areata. Whole-study context: Treated patients received oral tofacitinib, 5 to 10 mg twice daily. Whole-study results and caveats: Tofacitinib significantly reduced both scalp clonality and expanded CD8+ clones among the top 100.

This clone was recorded once. The antigen is unknown. The treatment denotes: oral pan-JAK inhibitor, 5-10 mg twice daily. RNA was extracted and reverse transcribed into cDNA as the sequencing template. Using immunoSEQ multiplex PCR, the repertoire was profiled, and TCRdb retains in-frame clones only, with some absent. The table shows over 90,000 clones, with 65% to 90% occurring only once. Germline CDR1 reads SEHNR; CDR2 reads FQNEAQ (reference sequence). V was trimmed by 4 bases and J by 10 bases, leaving 8 bases between them. The CDR3 loop spans 11 amino acids. The receptor was derived from a human donor with alopecia areata. The material was CD8+ T cells sorted from blood, obtained at approximately week 34, from a patient treated with tofacitinib. The chain has TRBV7-9 and TRBJ2-1; D unclear. Written as DNA, the CDR3 is TGTGCCAGCAGCTCGTTCCCGGAGCAGTTCTTC. This sequence encodes CASSSFPEQFF. The variable domain in full, with the rest retrieved from reference TRBV7-9 and TRBJ2-1, is DTGVSQNPRHKITKRGQNVTFRCDPISEHNRLYWYRQTLGQGPEFLTYFQNEAQLEKSRLLSDRFSAERPKGSFSTLEIQRTEQGDSAMYLCASSSFPEQFFGPGTRLTVL.